This entry features one T cell receptor (beta chain) sequence. Its target is unknown. This sample stems from a study of T cells in Graves' hyperthyroidism and ophthalmopathy. Using RNA transcripts as the source, TCR beta CDR3 regions were amplified. Carried out on the TCR CDR3, a first-round RT-PCR used the HTBI primer set. TCRdb re-derived calls from the multiplex PCR reads in MiXCR, one entry per CDR3 protein. Among some 400,000 distinct CDR3 sequences, roughly 13% were seen once, and the ten largest hold 11%. Study-wide findings and caveats: Peripheral blood also featured most of the thyroid clonotypes expanded above 0.001.

The CDR3 loop spans 14 amino acids. V was cut by 6 bases and J by 5 bases, with 16 bases left in between. Per the germline V gene, CDR1 is MNHEY and CDR2 is SMNVEV (reference sequence). The sequenced sample consisted of blood. This TCR derives from a woman aged 60 to 75 with Graves' hyperthyroidism. The chain employs TRBV27 and TRBJ2-5; no firm D call. The CDR3: CASSPLEGWETQYF. The CDR3 region has the DNA TGTGCCAGCAGCCCCCTGGAAGGGTGGGAGACCCAGTACTTC.